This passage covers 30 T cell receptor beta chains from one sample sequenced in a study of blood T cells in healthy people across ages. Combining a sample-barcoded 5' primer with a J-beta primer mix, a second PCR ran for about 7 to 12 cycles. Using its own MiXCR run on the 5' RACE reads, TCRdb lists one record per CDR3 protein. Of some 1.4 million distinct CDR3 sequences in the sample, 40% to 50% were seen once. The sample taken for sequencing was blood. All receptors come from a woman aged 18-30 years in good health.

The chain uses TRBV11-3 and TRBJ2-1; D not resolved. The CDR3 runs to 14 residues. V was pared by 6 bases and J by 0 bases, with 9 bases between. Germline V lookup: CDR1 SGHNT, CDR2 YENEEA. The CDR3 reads CASSSSDSYNEQFF. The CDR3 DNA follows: TGTGCCAGCAGTTCAAGTGACTCCTACAATGAGCAGTTCTTC.

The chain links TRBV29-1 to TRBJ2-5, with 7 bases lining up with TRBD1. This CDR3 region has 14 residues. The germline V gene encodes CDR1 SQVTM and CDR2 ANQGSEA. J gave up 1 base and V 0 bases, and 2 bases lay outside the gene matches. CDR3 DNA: TGCAGCGTTGAAGATACAGGGGCCCAAGAGACCCAGTACTTC. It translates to CSVEDTGAQETQYF.

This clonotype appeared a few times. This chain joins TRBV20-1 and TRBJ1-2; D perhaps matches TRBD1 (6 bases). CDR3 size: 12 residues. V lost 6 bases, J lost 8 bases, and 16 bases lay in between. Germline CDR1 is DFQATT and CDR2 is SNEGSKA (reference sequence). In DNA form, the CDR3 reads TGCAGTGCCATGGCGGGGGCTTGGGGCTACACCTTC. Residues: CSAMAGAWGYTF.

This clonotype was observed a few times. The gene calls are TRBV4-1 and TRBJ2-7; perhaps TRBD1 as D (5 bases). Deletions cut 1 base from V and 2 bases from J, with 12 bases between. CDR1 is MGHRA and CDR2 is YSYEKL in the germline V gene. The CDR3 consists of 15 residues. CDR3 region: CASSQGSDSPYEQYF. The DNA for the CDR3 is TGCGCCAGCAGCCAAGGGAGCGACAGTCCCTACGAGCAGTACTTC.

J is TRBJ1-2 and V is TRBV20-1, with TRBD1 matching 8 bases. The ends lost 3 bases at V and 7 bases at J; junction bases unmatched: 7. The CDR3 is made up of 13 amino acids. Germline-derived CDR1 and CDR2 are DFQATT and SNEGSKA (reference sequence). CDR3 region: CSASAQGAGGYTF. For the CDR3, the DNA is TGCAGTGCTAGCGCCCAGGGGGCGGGTGGCTACACCTTC.

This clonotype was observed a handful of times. The CDR3 loop is CASSLGVQGPEQYF. Here the CDR3 DNA reads TGTGCCAGCAGTTTAGGGGTACAGGGCCCCGAGCAGTACTTC. The gene calls are TRBV12-3 or TRBV12-4 and TRBJ2-4; D is perhaps TRBD1 (6 bases). The J call is in doubt because the DNA end fits TRBJ2-7 better. This CDR3 is built from 14 residues.

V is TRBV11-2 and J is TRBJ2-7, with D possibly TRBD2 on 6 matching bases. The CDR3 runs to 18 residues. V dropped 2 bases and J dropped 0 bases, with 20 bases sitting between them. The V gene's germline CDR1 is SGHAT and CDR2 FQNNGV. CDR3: CASSLLRFGRAGSYEQYF. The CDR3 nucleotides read TGTGCCAGCAGCTTACTCAGATTCGGACGAGCGGGCTCCTACGAGCAGTACTTC. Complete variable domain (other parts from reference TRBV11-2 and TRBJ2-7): EAGVAQSPRYKIIEKRQSVAFWCNPISGHATLYWYQQILGQGPKLLIQFQNNGVVDDSQLPKDRFSAERLKGVDSTLKIQPAKLEDSAVYLCASSLLRFGRAGSYEQYFGPGTRLTVT.

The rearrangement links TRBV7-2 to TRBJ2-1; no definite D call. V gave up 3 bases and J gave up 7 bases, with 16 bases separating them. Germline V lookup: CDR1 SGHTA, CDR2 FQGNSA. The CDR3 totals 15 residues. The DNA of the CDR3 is TGTGCCAGCAGCTTGGTTAGTACTGTCGGGAATGAGCAGTTCTTC. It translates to CASSLVSTVGNEQFF.

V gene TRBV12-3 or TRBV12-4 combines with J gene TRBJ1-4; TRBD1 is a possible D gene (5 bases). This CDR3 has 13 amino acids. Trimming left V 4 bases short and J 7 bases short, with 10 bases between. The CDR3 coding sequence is TGTGCCAGCAGTTATGGGACGGCTGAAAAACTGTTTTTT. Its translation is CASSYGTAEKLFF.

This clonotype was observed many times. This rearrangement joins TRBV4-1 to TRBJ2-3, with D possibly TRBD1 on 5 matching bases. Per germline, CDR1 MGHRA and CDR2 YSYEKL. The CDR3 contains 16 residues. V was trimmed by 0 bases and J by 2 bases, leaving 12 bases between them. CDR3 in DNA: TGCGCCAGCAGCCAAGATGGGGCTAGGGTCACAGATACGCAGTATTTT. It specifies CASSQDGARVTDTQYF.

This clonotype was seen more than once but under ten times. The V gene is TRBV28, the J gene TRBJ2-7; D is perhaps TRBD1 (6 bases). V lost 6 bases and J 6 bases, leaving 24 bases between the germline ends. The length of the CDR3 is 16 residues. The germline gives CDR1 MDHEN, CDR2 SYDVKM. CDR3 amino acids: CASSPAPTGYRFEQYF. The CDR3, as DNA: TGTGCCAGCAGCCCAGCACCAACAGGGTATCGATTCGAGCAGTACTTC.

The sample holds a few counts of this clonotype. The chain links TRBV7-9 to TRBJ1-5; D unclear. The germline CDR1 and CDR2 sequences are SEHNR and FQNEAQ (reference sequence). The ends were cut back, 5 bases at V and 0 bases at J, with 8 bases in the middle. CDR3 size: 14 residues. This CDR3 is CASSHDNSNQPQHF. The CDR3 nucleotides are TGTGCCAGCAGCCACGACAATAGCAATCAGCCCCAGCATTTT. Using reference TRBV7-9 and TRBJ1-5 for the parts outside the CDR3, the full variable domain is DTGVSQNPRHKITKRGQNVTFRCDPISEHNRLYWYRQTLGQGPEFLTYFQNEAQLEKSRLLSDRFSAERPKGSFSTLEIQRTEQGDSAMYLCASSHDNSNQPQHFGDGTRLSIL.

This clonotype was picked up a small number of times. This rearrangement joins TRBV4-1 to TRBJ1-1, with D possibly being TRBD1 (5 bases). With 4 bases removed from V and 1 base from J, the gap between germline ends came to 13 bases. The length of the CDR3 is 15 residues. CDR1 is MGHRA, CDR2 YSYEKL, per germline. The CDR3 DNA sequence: TGCGCCAGCAGCCGGGATCGGGGCGGGAACACTGAAGCTTTCTTT. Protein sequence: CASSRDRGGNTEAFF.

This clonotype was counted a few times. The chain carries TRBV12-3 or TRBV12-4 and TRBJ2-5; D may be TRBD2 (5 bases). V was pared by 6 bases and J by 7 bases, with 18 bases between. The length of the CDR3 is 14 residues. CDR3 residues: CASRGSVGSRTQYF. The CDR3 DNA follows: TGTGCCAGCAGGGGTAGCGTGGGAAGTAGGACCCAGTACTTC.

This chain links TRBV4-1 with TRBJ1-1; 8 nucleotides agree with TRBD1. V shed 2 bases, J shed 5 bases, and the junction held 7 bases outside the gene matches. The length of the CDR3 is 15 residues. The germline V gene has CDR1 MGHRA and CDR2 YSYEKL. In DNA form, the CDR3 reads TGCGCCAGCAGCCAACACTACAGGGGGAGGACTGAAGCTTTCTTT. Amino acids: CASSQHYRGRTEAFF.

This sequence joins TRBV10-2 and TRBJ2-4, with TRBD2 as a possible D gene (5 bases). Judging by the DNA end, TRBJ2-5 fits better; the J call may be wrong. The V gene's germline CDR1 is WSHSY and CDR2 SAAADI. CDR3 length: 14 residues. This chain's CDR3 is CASSETGLQETQYF. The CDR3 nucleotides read TGCGCCAGCAGTGAAACGGGGTTACAAGAGACCCAGTACTTC.

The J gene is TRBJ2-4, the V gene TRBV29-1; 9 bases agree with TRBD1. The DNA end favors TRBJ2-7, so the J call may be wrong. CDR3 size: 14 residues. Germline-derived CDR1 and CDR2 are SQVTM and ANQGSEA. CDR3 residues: CSVESDRGVYEQYF. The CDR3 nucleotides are TGCAGCGTTGAGTCGGACAGGGGAGTCTACGAGCAGTACTTC.

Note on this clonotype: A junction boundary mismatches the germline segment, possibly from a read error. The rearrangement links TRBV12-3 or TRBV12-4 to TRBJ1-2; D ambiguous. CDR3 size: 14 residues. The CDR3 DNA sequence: TGTGCCGGCAGTTTAGCGTCCTATATGGGGGGCTACACCTTC. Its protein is CAGSLASYMGGYTF.

In DNA form, the CDR3 reads TGTGCCAGCTCACTACGGGACAGGGGCGCCGAGCAGTACTTC. Translation: CASSLRDRGAEQYF. The chain carries TRBV18 and TRBJ2-7; 10 bases line up with TRBD1. The germline V gene has CDR1 KGHSH and CDR2 LQKENI. This CDR3 has 14 residues. J was trimmed by 6 bases and V by 4 bases; bases with no gene match: 6.

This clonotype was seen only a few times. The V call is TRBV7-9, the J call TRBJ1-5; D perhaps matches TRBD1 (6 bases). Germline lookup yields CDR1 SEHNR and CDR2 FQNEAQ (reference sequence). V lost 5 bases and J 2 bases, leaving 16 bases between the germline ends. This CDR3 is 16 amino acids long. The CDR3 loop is CASSTSGVGGNQPQHF. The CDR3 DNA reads TGTGCCAGCAGCACCTCAGGGGTTGGTGGCAATCAGCCCCAGCATTTT.

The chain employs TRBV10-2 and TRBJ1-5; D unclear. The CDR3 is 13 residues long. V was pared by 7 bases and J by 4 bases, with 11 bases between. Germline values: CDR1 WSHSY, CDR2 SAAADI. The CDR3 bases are TGCGCCAGCAATAGGGCAGTGAATCAGCCCCAGCATTTT. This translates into CASNRAVNQPQHF.

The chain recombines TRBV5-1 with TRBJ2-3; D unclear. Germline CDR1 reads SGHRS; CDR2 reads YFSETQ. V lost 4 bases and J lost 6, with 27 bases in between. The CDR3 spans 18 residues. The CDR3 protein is CASSPEPARVALRDTQYF. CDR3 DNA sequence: TGCGCCAGCAGCCCGGAACCAGCTAGAGTGGCGCTTAGGGATACGCAGTATTTT.

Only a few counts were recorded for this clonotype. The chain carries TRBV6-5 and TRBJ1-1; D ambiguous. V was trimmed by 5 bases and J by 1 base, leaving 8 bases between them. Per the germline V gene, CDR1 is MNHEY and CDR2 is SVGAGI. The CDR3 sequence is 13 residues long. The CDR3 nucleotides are TGTGCCAGCAGTAACAAACAGAACACTGAAGCTTTCTTT. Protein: CASSNKQNTEAFF.

The CDR3 here is CASSETTGIQETQYF. For the CDR3, the DNA is TGCGCCAGCAGTGAGACTACAGGGATACAAGAGACCCAGTACTTC. This rearrangement joins TRBV10-2 to TRBJ2-5; D may be TRBD1 (6 bases). The V and J ends lost 2 bases and 2 bases respectively, with 12 bases between them. CDR3 length: 15 amino acids. Germline assignment: CDR1 WSHSY and CDR2 SAAADI.

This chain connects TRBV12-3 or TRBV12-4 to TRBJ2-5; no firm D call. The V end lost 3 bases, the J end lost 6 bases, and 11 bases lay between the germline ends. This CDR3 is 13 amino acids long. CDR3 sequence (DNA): TGTGCCAGCAGTTTTGGGCAAGCAAAGACCCAGTACTTC. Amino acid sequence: CASSFGQAKTQYF.

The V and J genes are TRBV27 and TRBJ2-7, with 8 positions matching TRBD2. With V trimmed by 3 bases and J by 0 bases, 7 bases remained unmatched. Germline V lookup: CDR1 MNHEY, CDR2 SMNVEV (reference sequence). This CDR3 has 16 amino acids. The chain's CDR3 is CASSFHLSGASYEQYF. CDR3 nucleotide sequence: TGTGCCAGCAGTTTCCATCTTAGCGGGGCCTCCTACGAGCAGTACTTC.

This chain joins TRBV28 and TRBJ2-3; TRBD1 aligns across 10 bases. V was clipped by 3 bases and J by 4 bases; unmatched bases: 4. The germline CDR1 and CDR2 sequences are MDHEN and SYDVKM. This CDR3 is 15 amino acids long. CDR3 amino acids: CASSLTGGFSDTQYF. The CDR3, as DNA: TGTGCCAGCAGTTTGACAGGGGGCTTTTCAGATACGCAGTATTTT.

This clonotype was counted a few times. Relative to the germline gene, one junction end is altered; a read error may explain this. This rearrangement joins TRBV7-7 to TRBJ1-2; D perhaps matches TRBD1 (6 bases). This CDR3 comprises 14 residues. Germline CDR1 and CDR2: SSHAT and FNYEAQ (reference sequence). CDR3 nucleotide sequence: TGTGCTAGCAATCCGACAGGCCAAAACTATGGCTACACCTTC. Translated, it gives CASNPTGQNYGYTF.

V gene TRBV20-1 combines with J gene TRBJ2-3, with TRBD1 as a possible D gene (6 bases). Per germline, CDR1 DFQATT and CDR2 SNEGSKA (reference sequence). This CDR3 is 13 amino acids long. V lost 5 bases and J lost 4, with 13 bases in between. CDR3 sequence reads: CSALGGASDTQYF. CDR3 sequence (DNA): TGCAGTGCTCTTGGGGGCGCCTCAGATACGCAGTATTTT.

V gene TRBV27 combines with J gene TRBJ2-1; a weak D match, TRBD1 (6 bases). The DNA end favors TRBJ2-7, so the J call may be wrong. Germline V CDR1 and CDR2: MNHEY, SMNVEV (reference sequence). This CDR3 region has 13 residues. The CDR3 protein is CASHGGANNEQYF. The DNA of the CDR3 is TGTGCCAGCCATGGGGGCGCAAACAATGAGCAGTACTTC.